The clone carrying this TCR beta chain was seen ten or more times. V shed 3 bases and J 8 bases; nucleotides not matched to a gene: 7. This CDR3 contains 13 residues. Germline assignment: CDR1 DFQATT and CDR2 SNEGSKA (reference sequence). TCRdb fed the 5' RACE reads into MiXCR, producing one record per CDR3 protein. The repertoire holds around 210,000 distinct CDR3 sequences, with 8.2% as singletons. The sample comes from a study of CD8 T cells in ankylosing spondylitis. This clonotype was sampled from a female donor with ankylosing spondylitis or in good health (not recorded which). This chain links TRBV20-1 with TRBJ1-2; 9 bases line up with TRBD1. The material sequenced was blood, either unsorted or a sorted T cell fraction (not recorded which). The CDR3 is CSASHPTGGGYTF. The CDR3 DNA is TGCAGTGCTAGCCATCCGACAGGGGGGGGCTACACCTTC.